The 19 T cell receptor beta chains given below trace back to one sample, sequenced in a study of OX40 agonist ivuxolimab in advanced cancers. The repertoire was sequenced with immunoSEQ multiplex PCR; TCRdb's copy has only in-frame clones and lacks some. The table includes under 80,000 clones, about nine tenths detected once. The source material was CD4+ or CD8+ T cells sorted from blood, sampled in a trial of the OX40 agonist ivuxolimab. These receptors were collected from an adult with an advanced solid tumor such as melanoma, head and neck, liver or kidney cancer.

CDR3 in amino acids: CASAYGADSEQYF. The CDR3 bases are TGTGCCAGCGCTTACGGCGCCGACTCCGAGCAGTACTTC. V and J are TRBV11-2 and TRBJ2-7; D not certain. The V end was cut by 8 bases, the J end by 6 bases, with 17 bases between. CDR3 length: 13 residues. Germline CDR1 SGHAT, CDR2 FQNNGV.

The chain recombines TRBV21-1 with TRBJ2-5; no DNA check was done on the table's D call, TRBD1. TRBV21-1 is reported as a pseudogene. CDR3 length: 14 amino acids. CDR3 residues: CASSKVSGQETQYF. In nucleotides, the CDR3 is TGTGCCAGCAGCAAAGTATCAGGCCAAGAGACCCAGTACTTC.

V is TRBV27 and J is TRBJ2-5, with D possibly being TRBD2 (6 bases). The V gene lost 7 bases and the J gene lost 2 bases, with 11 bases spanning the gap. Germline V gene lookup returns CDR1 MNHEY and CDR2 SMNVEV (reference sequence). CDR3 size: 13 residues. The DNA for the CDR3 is TGTGCCAGCATGCGGGACCCTCAAGAGACCCAGTACTTC. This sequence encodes CASMRDPQETQYF.

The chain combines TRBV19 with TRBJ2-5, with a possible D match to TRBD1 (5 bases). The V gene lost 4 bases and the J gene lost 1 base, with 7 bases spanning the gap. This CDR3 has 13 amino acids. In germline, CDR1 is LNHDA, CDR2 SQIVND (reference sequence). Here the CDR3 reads CASSTTVQETQYF. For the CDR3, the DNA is TGTGCCAGTAGTACGACAGTCCAAGAGACCCAGTACTTC.

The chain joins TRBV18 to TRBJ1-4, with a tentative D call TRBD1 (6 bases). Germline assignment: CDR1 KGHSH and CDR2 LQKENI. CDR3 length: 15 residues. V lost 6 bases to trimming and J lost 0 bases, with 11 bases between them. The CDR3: CASSRDKSTNEKLFF. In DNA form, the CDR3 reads TGTGCCAGCTCTCGGGACAAGTCAACTAATGAAAAACTGTTTTTT.

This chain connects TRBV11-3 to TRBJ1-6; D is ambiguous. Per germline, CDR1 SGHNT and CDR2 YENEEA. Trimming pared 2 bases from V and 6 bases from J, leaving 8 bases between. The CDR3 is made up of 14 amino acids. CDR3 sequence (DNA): TGTGCCAGCAGCTTACTCGGCCCTAATTCACCCCTCCACTTT. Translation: CASSLLGPNSPLHF.

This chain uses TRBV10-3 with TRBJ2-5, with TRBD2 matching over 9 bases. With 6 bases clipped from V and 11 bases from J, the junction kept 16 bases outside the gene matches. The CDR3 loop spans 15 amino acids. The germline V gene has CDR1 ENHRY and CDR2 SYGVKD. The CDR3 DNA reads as TGTGCCATCAGAAACCTCCGCGGGAGGGCGTTTGAGCAGTACTTC. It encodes CAIRNLRGRAFEQYF.

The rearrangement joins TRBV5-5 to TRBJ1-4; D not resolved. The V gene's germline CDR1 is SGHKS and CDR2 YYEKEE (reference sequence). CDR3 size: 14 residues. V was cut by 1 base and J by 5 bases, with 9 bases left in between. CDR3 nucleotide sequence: TGTGCCAGCAGCTTGAAACAGATAAATGAAAAACTGTTTTTT. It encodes CASSLKQINEKLFF.

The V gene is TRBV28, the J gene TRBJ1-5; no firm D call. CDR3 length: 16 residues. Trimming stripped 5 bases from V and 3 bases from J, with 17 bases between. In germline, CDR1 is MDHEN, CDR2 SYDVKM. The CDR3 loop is CASSSTRRGDNQPQHF. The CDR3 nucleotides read TGTGCCAGCAGTAGCACCAGACGAGGTGACAATCAGCCCCAGCATTTT. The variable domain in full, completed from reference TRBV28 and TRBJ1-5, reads DVKVTQSSRYLVKRTGEKVFLECVQDMDHENMFWYRQDPGLGLRLIYFSYDVKMKEKGDIPEGYSVSREKKERFSLILESASTNQTSMYLCASSSTRRGDNQPQHFGDGTRLSIL.

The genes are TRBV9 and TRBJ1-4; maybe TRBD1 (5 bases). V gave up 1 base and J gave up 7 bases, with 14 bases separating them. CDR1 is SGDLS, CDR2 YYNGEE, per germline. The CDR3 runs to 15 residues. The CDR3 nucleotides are TGTGCCAGCAGCGTAAGTCCGGGACGGAGTGAAAAACTGTTTTTT. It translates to CASSVSPGRSEKLFF.

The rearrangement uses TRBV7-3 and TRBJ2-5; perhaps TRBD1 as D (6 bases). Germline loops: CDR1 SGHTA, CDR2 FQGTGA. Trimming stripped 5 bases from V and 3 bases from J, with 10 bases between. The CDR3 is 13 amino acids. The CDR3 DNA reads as TGTGCCAGCAGCCTAGGGGGTGAAGAGACCCAGTACTTC. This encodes CASSLGGEETQYF.

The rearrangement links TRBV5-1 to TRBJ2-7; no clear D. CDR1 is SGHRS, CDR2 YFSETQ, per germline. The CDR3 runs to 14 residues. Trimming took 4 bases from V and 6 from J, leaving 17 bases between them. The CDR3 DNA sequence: TGCGCCAGCAGCCTACAGAACCCCCGAGGCGAGCAGTACTTC. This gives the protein CASSLQNPRGEQYF.

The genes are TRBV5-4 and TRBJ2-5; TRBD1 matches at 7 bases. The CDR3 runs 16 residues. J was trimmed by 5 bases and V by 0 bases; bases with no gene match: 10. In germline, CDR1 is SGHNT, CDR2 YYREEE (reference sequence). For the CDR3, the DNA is TGTGCCAGCAGCTTGGCCGGGTTCGTGGGACAGGAGACCCAGTACTTC. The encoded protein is CASSLAGFVGQETQYF.

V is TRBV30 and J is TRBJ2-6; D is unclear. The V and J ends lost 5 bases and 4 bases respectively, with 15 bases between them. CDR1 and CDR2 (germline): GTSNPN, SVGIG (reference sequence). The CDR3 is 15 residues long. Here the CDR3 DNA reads TGTGCCTGGTCCCCGCGACACGGGGGGGCCAACGTCCTGACTTTC. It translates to CAWSPRHGGANVLTF.

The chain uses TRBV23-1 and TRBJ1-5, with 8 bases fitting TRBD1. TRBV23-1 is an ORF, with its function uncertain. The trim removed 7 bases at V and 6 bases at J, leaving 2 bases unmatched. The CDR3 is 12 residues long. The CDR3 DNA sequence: TGCGCCAGCACCACAGGGGGTCAGCCCCAGCATTTT. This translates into CASTTGGQPQHF.

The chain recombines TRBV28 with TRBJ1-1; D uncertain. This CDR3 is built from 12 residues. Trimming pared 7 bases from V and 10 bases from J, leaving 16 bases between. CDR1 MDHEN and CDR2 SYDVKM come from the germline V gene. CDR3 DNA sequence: TGTGCCAGCACCTCCGGTAGGGCTGGAGCTTTCTTT. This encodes CASTSGRAGAFF.

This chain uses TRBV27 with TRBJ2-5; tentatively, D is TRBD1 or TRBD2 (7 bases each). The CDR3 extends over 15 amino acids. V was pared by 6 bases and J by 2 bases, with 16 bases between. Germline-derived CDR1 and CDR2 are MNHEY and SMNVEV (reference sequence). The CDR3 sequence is CASRSRGREQETQYF. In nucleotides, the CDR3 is TGTGCCAGCAGGAGTAGGGGGCGGGAGCAAGAGACCCAGTACTTC.

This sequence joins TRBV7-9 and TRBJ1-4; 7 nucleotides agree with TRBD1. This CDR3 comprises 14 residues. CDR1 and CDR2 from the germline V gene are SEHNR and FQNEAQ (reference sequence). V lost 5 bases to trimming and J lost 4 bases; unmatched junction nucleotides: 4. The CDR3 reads CASSRDSNNEKLFF. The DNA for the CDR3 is TGTGCCAGCAGCCGGGACAGTAATAATGAAAAACTGTTTTTT.

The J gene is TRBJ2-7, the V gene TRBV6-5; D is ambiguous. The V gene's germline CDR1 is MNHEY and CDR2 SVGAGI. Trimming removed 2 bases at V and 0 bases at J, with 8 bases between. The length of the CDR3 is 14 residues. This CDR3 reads CASSYQVRSYEQYF. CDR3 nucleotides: TGTGCCAGCAGTTACCAGGTTCGCTCCTACGAGCAGTACTTC.